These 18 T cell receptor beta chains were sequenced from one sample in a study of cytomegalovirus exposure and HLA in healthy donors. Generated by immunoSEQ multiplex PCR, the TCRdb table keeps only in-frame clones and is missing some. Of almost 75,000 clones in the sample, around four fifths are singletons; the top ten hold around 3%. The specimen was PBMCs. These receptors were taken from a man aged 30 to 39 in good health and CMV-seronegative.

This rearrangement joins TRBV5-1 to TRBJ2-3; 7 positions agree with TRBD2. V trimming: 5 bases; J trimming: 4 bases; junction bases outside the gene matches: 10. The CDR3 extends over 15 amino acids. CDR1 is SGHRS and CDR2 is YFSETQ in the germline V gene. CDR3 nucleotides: TGCGCCAGCAGAGGACTCAGTACTAGCGCAGATACGCAGTATTTT. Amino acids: CASRGLSTSADTQYF.

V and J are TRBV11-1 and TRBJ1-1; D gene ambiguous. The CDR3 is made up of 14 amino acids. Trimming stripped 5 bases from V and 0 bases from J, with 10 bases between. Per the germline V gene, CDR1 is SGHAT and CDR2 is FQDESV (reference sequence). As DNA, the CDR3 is TGTGCCAGCAGCCATCGGCGGTTGAACACTGAAGCTTTCTTT. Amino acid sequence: CASSHRRLNTEAFF.

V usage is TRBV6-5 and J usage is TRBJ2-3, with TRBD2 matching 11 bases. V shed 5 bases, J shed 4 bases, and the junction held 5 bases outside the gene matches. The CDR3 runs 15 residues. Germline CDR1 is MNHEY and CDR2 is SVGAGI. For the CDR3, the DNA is TGTGCCAGCAGTCCCACTAGCGGGAGCTCAGATACGCAGTATTTT. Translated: CASSPTSGSSDTQYF.

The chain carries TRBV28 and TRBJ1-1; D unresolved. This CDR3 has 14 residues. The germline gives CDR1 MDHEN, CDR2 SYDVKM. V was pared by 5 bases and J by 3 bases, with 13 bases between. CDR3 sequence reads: CASSPWVRDTEAFF. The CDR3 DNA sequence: TGTGCCAGCAGTCCCTGGGTTCGGGACACTGAAGCTTTCTTT.

The CDR3: CASSSLRDRGGNQPQHF. For the CDR3, the DNA is TGTGCCAGCAGTTCGCTAAGGGACAGGGGAGGCAATCAGCCCCAGCATTTT. The genes are TRBV28 and TRBJ1-5; TRBD1 aligns across 10 bases. CDR3 size: 17 residues. The trim removed 4 bases at V and 2 bases at J, leaving 8 bases unmatched. Germline CDR1 is MDHEN and CDR2 is SYDVKM. The full variable domain, in which reference TRBV28 and TRBJ1-5 provide the parts outside the CDR3, is DVKVTQSSRYLVKRTGEKVFLECVQDMDHENMFWYRQDPGLGLRLIYFSYDVKMKEKGDIPEGYSVSREKKERFSLILESASTNQTSMYLCASSSLRDRGGNQPQHFGDGTRLSIL.

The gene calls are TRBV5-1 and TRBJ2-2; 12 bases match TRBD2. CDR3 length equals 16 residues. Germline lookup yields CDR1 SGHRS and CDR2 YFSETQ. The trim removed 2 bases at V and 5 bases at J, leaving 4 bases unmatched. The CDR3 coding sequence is TGCGCCAGCAGCTTACTAGCGGGAGGCGGAACCGGGGAGCTGTTTTTT. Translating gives CASSLLAGGGTGELFF. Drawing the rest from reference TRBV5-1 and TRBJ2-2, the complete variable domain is KAGVTQTPRYLIKTRGQQVTLSCSPISGHRSVSWYQQTPGQGLQFLFEYFSETQRNKGNFPGRFSGRQFSNSRSEMNVSTLELGDSALYLCASSLLAGGGTGELFFGEGSRLTVL.

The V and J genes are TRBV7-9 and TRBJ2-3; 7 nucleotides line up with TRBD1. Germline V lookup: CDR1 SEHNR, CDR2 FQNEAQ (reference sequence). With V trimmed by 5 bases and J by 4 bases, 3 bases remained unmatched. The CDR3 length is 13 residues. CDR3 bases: TGTGCCAGCAGCCGAACAGGGGCAGATACGCAGTATTTT. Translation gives CASSRTGADTQYF.

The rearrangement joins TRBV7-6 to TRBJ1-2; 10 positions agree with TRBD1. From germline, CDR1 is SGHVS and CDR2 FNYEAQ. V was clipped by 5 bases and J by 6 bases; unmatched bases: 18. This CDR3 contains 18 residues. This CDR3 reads CASSLIPPGQGIGDGYTF. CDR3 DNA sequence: TGTGCCAGCAGCCTAATTCCACCGGGACAGGGGATCGGGGATGGCTACACCTTC.

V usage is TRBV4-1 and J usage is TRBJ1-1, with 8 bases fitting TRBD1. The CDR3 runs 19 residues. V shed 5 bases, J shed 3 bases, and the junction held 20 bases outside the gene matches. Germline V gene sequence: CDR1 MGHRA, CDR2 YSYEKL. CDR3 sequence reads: CASSTNAERTGFRDTEAFF. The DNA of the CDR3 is TGCGCCAGCAGCACCAACGCCGAAAGGACAGGGTTTCGCGACACTGAAGCTTTCTTT.

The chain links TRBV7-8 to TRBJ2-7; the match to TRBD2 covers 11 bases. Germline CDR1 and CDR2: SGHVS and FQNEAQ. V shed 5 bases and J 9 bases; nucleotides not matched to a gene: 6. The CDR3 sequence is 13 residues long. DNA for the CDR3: TGTGCCAGCAGCCCCGCCACTAGCGGGAGGCAGTACGTC. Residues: CASSPATSGRQYV.

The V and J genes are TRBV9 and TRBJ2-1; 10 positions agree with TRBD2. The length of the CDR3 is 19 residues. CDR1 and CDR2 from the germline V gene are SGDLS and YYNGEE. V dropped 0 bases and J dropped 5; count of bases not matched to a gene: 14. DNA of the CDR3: TGTGCCAGCAGCGTAGCGGGGGGACTTAAGCGGGAGGGAGACAATGAGCAGTTCTTC. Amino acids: CASSVAGGLKREGDNEQFF.

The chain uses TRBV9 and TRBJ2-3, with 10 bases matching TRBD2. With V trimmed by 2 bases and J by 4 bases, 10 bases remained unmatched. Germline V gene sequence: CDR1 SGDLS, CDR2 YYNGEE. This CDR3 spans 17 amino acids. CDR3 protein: CASSVSAGGPVSDTQYF. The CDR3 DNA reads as TGTGCCAGCAGCGTTTCAGCGGGAGGGCCTGTGTCAGATACGCAGTATTTT.

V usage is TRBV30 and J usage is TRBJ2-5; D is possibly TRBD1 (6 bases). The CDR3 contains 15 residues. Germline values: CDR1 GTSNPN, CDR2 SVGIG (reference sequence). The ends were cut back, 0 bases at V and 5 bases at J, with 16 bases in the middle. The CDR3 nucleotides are TGTGCCTGGAGTGTATTCAGGGGCGGGCGGGAGACCCAGTACTTC. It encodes CAWSVFRGGRETQYF.

CDR3 coding DNA: TGTGCCAGCAACCTAGACAGTCCAGCTAACTATGGCTACACCTTC. This sequence encodes CASNLDSPANYGYTF. The gene calls are TRBV6-1 and TRBJ1-2, with D perhaps TRBD1 (5 bases). Germline CDR1 and CDR2: MNHNS and SASEGT. This CDR3 contains 15 residues. Trimming stripped 7 bases from V and 0 bases from J, with 15 bases between.

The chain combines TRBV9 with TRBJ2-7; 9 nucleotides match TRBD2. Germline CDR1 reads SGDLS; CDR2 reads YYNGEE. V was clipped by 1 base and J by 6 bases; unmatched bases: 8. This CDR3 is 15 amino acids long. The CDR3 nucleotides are TGTGCCAGCAGCGTAAACGCGGGGGGGCTCTCCGAGCAGTACTTC. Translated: CASSVNAGGLSEQYF.

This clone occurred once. The CDR3 DNA follows: TGCAGCGGGATAAGTAGCGACACCTACAATGAGCAGTTCTTC. Protein sequence: CSGISSDTYNEQFF. This chain links TRBV29-1 with TRBJ2-1, with D perhaps matching TRBD2 (5 bases). The V gene's germline CDR1 is SQVTM and CDR2 ANQGSEA. There are 14 residues in the CDR3. Trimming removed 7 bases at V and 2 bases at J, with 15 bases between.

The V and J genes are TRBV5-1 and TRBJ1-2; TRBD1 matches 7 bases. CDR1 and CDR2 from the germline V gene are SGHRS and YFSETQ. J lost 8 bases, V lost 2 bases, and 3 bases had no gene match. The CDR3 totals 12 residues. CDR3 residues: CASSFTGVGYTF. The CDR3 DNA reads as TGCGCCAGCAGCTTCACAGGGGTCGGCTACACCTTC.

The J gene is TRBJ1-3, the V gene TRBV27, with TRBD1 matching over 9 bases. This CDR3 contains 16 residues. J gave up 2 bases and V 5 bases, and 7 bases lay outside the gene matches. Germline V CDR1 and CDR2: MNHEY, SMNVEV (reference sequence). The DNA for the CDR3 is TGTGCCAGCAGTCGGACAGGGGTTAGTCCTGGAAACACCATATATTTT. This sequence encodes CASSRTGVSPGNTIYF.